This T cell receptor beta chain appears in the sequencing data of a study of blood T cells in healthy people across ages. Study-wide points: Investigators treated diversity estimates from one million T cells as underestimates. Expanded clonotype changes were possibly confounded by unknown donor CMV status. Across the age range, TCR beta diversity per million T cells fell in a roughly linear way.

A second PCR of about 6 to 12 cycles used a sample-barcoded 5' primer and a J-beta primer mix. Tags on each cDNA molecule came from a template-switch adaptor with 12 random nucleotides. TCRdb independently ran MiXCR on the 5' RACE reads; one entry per CDR3 protein. The data contain around 800,000 distinct CDR3 sequences, under 45% of them singletons. The table lists this clonotype with a few counts. Its specificity is unknown. The CDR3 runs 14 residues. V lost 6 bases and J lost 0, with 12 bases in between. The V call is TRBV12-3 or TRBV12-4, the J call TRBJ2-7; maybe TRBD2 (6 bases). The sequence was obtained from a man aged 55 to 70 in good health. The sample comprised blood. The CDR3 nucleotides are TGTGCCAGCAGCCATAGCGGAAACTCCTACGAGCAGTACTTC. Protein: CASSHSGNSYEQYF.